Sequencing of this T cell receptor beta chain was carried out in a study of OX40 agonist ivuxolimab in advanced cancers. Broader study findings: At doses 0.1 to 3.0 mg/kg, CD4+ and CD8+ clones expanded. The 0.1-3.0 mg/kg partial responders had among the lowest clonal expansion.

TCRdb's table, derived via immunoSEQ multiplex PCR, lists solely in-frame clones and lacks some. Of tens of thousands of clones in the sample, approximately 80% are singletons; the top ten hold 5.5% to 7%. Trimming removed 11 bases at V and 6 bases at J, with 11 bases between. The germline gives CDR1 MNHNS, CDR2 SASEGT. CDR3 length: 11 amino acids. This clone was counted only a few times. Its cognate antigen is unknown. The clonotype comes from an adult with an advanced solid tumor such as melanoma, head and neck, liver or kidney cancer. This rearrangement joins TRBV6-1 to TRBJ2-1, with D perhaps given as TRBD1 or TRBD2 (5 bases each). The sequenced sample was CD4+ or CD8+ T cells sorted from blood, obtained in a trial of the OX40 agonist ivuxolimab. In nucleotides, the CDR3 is TGTGCCGGACTTGGGGGCAATGAGCAGTTCTTC. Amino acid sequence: CAGLGGNEQFF.